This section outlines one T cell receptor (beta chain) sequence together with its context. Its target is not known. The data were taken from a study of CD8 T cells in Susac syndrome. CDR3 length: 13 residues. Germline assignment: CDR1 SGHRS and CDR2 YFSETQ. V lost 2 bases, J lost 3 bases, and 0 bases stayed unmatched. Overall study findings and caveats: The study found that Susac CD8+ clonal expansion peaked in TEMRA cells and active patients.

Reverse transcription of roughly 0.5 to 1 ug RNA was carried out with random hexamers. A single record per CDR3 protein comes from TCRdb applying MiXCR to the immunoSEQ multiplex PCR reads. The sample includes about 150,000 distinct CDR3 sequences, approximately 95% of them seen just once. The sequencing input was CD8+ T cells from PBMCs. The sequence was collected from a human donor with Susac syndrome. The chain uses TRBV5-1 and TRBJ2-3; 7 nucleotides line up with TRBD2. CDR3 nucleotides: TGCGCCAGCAGCTTCGGGAGGACAGATACGCAGTATTTT. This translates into CASSFGRTDTQYF.